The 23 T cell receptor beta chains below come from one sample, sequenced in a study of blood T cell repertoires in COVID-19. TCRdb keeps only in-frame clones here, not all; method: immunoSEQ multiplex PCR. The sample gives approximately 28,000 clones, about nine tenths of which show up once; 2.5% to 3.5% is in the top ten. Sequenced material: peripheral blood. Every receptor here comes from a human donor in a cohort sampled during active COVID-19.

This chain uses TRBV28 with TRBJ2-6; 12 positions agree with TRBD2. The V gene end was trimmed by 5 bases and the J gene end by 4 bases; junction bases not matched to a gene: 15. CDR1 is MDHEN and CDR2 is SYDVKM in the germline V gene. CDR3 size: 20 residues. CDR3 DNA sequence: TGTGCCAGCAGTACTCCTTGGACTAGCGGGGAGGCAATGGGGGCCAACGTCCTGACTTTC. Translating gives CASSTPWTSGEAMGANVLTF.

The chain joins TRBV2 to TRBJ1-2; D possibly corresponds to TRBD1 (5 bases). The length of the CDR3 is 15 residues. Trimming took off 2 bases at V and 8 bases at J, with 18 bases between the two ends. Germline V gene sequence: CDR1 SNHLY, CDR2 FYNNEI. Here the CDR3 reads CASSESDSAVRGYTF. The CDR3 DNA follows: TGTGCCAGCAGTGAATCTGACAGTGCCGTACGAGGCTACACCTTC.

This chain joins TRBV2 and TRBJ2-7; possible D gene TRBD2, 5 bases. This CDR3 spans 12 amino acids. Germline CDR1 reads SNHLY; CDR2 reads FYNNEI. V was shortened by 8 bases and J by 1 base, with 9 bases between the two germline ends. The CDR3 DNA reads TGTGCCAGCCGAGAGGGTTCCTACGAGCAGTACTTC. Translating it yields CASREGSYEQYF.

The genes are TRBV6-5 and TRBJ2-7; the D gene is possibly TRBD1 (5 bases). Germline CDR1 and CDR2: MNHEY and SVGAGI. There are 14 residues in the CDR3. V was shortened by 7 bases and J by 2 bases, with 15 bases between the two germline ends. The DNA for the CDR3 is TGTGCCAGCACCATGACAGTCTTAACCTACGAGCAGTACTTC. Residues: CASTMTVLTYEQYF.

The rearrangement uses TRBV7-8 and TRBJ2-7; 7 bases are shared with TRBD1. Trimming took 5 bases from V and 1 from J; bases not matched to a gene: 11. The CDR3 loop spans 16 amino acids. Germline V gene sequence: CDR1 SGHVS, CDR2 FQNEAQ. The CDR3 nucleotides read TGTGCCAGCAGCCACTCTCGGACAGGCAGGTCCTACGAGCAGTACGTC. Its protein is CASSHSRTGRSYEQYV.

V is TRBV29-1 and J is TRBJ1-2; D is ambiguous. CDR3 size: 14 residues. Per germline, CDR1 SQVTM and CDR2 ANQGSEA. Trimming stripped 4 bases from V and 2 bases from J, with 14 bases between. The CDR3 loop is CSVGPAWPNYGYTF. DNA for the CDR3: TGCAGCGTTGGGCCTGCCTGGCCCAACTATGGCTACACCTTC.

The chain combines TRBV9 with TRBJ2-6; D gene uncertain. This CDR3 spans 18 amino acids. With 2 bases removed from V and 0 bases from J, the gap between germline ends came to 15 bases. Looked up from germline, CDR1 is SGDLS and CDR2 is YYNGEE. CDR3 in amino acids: CASSVESWVSSGANVLTF. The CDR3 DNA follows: TGTGCCAGCAGCGTGGAGAGTTGGGTGAGCTCTGGGGCCAACGTCCTGACTTTC.

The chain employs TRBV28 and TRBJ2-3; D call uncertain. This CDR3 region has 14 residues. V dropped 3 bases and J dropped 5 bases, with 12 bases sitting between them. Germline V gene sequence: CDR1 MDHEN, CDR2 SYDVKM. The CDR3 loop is CASSLITVGDTQYF. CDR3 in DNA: TGTGCCAGCAGTTTGATAACAGTTGGAGATACGCAGTATTTT.

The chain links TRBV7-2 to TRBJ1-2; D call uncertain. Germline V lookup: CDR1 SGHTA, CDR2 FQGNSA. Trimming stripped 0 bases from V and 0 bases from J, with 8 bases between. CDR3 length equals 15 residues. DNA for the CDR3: TGTGCCAGCAGCTTAGCGCGAGGAGCTAACTATGGCTACACCTTC. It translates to CASSLARGANYGYTF.

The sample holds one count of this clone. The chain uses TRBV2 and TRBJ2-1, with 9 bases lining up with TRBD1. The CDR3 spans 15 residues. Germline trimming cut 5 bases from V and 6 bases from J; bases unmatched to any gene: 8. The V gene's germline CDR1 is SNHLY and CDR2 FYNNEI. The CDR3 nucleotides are TGTGCCAGCAGTCCCGGGACAGGGAACATCAATGAGCAGTTCTTC. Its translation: CASSPGTGNINEQFF.

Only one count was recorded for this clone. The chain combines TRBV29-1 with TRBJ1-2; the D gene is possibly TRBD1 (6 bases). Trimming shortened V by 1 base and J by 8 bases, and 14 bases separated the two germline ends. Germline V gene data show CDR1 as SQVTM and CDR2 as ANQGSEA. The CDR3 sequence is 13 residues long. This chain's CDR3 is CSVEGTAIRGYTF. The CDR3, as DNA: TGCAGCGTTGAAGGGACAGCAATTCGGGGCTACACCTTC.

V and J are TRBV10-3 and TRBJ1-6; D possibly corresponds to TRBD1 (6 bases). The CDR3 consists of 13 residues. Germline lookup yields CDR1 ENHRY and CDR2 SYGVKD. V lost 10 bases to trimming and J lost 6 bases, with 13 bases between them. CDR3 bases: TGTGCCACCACGGGACACCTTAATTCACCCCTCCACTTT. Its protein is CATTGHLNSPLHF.

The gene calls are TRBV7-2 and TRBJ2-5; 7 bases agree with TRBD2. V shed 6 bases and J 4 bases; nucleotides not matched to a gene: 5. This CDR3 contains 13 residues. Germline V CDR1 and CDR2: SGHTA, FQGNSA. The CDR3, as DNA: TGTGCCAGCAGTTCCGGGACTATAGAGACCCAGTACTTC. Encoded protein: CASSSGTIETQYF.

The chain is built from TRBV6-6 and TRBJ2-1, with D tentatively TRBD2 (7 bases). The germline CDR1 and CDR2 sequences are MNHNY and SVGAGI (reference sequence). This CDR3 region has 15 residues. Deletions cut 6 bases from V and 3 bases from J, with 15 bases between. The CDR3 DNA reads TGTGCCAGCAGCCCCCGGGGGGCGAGCTACAATGAGCAGTTCTTC. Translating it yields CASSPRGASYNEQFF.

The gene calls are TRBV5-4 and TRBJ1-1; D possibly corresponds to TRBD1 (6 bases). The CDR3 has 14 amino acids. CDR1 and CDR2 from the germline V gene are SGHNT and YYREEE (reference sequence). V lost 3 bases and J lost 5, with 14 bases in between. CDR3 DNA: TGTGCCAGCAGCTGGGGGGGCTCGAATACTGAAGCTTTCTTT. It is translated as CASSWGGSNTEAFF.

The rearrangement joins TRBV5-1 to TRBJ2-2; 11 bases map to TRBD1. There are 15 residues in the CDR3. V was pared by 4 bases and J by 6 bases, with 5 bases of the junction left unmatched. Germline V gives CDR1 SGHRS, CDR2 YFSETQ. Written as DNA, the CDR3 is TGCGCCAGCAGCGCGGGACAGGGGGAATCCGGGGAGCTGTTTTTT. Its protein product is CASSAGQGESGELFF.

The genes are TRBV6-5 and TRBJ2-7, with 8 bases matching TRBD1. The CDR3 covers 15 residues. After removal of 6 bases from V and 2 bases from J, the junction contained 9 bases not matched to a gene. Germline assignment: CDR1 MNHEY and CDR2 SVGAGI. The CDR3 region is CASRPDRGLPYEQYF. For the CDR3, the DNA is TGTGCCAGCAGACCAGACAGGGGATTACCCTACGAGCAGTACTTC.

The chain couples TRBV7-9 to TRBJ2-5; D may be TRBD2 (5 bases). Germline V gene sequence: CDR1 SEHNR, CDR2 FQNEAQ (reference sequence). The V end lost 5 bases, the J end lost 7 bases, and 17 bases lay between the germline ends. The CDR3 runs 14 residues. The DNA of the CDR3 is TGTGCCAGCAGCCCTCTAATAGCGCTGGGGACCCAGTACTTC. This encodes CASSPLIALGTQYF. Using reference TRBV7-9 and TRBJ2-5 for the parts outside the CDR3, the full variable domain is DTGVSQNPRHKITKRGQNVTFRCDPISEHNRLYWYRQTLGQGPEFLTYFQNEAQLEKSRLLSDRFSAERPKGSFSTLEIQRTEQGDSAMYLCASSPLIALGTQYFGPGTRLLVL.

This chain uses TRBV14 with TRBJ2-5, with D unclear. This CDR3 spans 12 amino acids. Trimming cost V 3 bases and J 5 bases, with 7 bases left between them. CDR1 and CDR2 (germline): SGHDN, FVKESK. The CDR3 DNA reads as TGTGCCAGCAGCCAGGGCCGGGAGACCCAGTACTTC. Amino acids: CASSQGRETQYF.

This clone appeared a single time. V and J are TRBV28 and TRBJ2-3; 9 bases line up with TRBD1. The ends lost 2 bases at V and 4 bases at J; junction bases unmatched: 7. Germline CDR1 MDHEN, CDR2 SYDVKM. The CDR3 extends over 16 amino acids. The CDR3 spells CASSLGTGSRADTQYF. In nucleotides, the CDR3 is TGTGCCAGCAGTTTAGGGACAGGGTCTCGTGCAGATACGCAGTATTTT.

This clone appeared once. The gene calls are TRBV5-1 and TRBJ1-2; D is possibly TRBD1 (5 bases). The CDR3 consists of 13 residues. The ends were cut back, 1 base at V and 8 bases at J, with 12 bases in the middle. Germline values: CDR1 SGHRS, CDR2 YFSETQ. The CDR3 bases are TGCGCCAGCAGCTTGTCGGGGGTAGGAGGCTACACCTTC. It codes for CASSLSGVGGYTF.

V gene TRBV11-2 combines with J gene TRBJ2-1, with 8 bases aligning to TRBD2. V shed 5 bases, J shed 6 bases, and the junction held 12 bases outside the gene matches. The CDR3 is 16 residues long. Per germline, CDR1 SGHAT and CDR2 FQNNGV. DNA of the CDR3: TGTGCCAGCAGCCCCCGAGGGACTAGGGTTAGCAATGAGCAGTTCTTC. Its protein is CASSPRGTRVSNEQFF.

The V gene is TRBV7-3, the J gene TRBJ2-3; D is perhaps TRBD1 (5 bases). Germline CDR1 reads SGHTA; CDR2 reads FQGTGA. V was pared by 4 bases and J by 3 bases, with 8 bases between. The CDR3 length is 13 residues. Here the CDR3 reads CASSSPGTDTQYF. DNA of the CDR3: TGTGCCAGCAGCTCCCCAGGGACAGATACGCAGTATTTT.